The 23 T cell receptor beta chains listed next were all sequenced from one sample in a study of identical twins. TCRdb independently ran MiXCR on the 5' RACE reads; one entry per CDR3 protein. The sample lists 500,000 to 550,000 distinct CDR3 sequences; more than 20% were seen once. These data were also filed under a second study, of yellow fever vaccine responses in identical twins.

Source material: CD4+ T cells sorted from blood. These receptors all come from a woman aged 18-29 years in good health.

In nucleotides, the CDR3 is TGCAGTGCTAGGAGAGCGGGCGGGAGGGCATTCGATGAGCAGTTCTTC. Its translation is CSARRAGGRAFDEQFF. This sequence joins TRBV20-1 and TRBJ2-1; the match to TRBD2 covers 9 bases. CDR1 is DFQATT, CDR2 SNEGSKA, per germline (reference sequence). The length of the CDR3 is 16 residues. Trimming cost V 3 bases and J 8 bases; bases outside gene matches: 14.

The chain couples TRBV7-7 to TRBJ2-3; D is possibly TRBD1 or TRBD2 (5 bases each). The CDR3 runs to 16 residues. V was cut by 5 bases and J by 4 bases, with 19 bases left in between. The germline V gene encodes CDR1 SSHAT and CDR2 FNYEAQ (reference sequence). CDR3 DNA sequence: TGTGCCAGCAGCCCCGGACTGAAAGGGGCACCAGATACGCAGTATTTT. Its protein is CASSPGLKGAPDTQYF. The full variable domain, rest sourced from reference TRBV7-7 and TRBJ2-3, is GAGVSQSPRYKVTKRGQDVTLRCDPISSHATLYWYQQALGQGPEFLTYFNYEAQPDKSGLPSDRFSAERPEGSISTLTIQRTEQRDSAMYRCASSPGLKGAPDTQYFGPGTRLTVL.

This clonotype was seen only once. The V call is TRBV10-3, the J call TRBJ1-6; D is perhaps TRBD1 (6 bases). Trimming took off 11 bases at V and 8 bases at J, with 16 bases between the two ends. CDR1 is ENHRY, CDR2 SYGVKD, per germline. The CDR3 has 13 residues. CDR3 in amino acids: CAGRTAAYSPLHF. CDR3 coding DNA: TGTGCCGGGCGGACAGCCGCTTATTCACCCCTCCACTTT.

The chain has TRBV24-1 and TRBJ2-3; 9 bases fit TRBD2. The germline CDR1 and CDR2 sequences are KGHDR and SFDVKD. This CDR3 region has 17 residues. V gave up 9 bases and J gave up 5 bases; unmatched junction bases: 17. The DNA for the CDR3 is TGTGCCACCGGGCTAGCGGGGAATTCCCAGGCGGAAGATACGCAGTATTTT. This encodes CATGLAGNSQAEDTQYF.

The J gene is TRBJ2-6, the V gene TRBV28, with TRBD2 as a possible D gene (6 bases). The CDR3 consists of 15 residues. CDR1 MDHEN and CDR2 SYDVKM come from the germline V gene. Trimming left V 4 bases short and J 2 bases short, with 9 bases between. The CDR3 region is CASSSPGAGANVLTF. CDR3 bases: TGTGCCAGCAGTTCCCCGGGGGCTGGGGCCAACGTCCTGACTTTC.

Only a few counts were recorded for this clonotype. The chain recombines TRBV3-1 with TRBJ1-2; D is possibly TRBD1 (5 bases). The germline V gene has CDR1 LGHDT and CDR2 YNNKEL (reference sequence). Trimming left V 6 bases short and J 4 bases short, with 15 bases between. The CDR3 runs 14 residues. The CDR3: CASRPSEQGYGYTF. CDR3 bases: TGTGCCAGCAGGCCTTCAGAGCAGGGCTATGGCTACACCTTC.

This sequence joins TRBV5-1 and TRBJ2-5; 13 bases map to TRBD2. Germline V gene sequence: CDR1 SGHRS, CDR2 YFSETQ. The length of the CDR3 is 19 residues. Germline trimming cut 4 bases from V and 4 bases from J; bases unmatched to any gene: 16. The CDR3 DNA reads TGCGCCAGCAGCGGGGGACCGGGACTAGCGGGACGTGGTGTAGAGACCCAGTACTTC. It specifies CASSGGPGLAGRGVETQYF.

V gene TRBV7-9 combines with J gene TRBJ2-7, with a possible D match to TRBD1 (6 bases). Trimming took off 1 base at V and 7 bases at J, with 11 bases between the two ends. The CDR3 length is 13 residues. Looked up from germline, CDR1 is SEHNR and CDR2 is FQNEAQ (reference sequence). CDR3 bases: TGTGCCAGCAGCTTAGGGACAGCGCAAGAGCAGTACGTC. It yields the protein CASSLGTAQEQYV.

The chain has TRBV4-2 and TRBJ1-1, with D unclear. The germline CDR1 and CDR2 sequences are LGHNA and YNFKEQ. The CDR3 is 15 residues long. V lost 0 bases and J 1 base, leaving 9 bases between the germline ends. The CDR3 region is CASSQDWVTNTEAFF. CDR3 coding DNA: TGTGCCAGCAGCCAAGATTGGGTTACGAACACTGAAGCTTTCTTT.

This clonotype was observed a handful of times. The chain joins TRBV10-3 to TRBJ1-1; a weak D match, TRBD1 (6 bases). There are 14 residues in the CDR3. V lost 0 bases and J lost 3, with 8 bases in between. Germline values: CDR1 ENHRY, CDR2 SYGVKD. CDR3 residues: CAISESSGDTEAFF. The CDR3 region has the DNA TGTGCCATCAGTGAGTCTTCAGGGGACACTGAAGCTTTCTTT.

In its sample, this clonotype was seen a few times. The chain couples TRBV3-1 to TRBJ2-2; D unclear. Germline values: CDR1 LGHDT, CDR2 YNNKEL (reference sequence). Between the trimmed V and J ends, which lost 3 bases and 6 bases, there was a span of 11 bases. The CDR3 contains 14 residues. CDR3 region: CASSQEFQAGELFF. The CDR3 DNA reads as TGTGCCAGCAGCCAGGAGTTTCAAGCCGGGGAGCTGTTTTTT. Together with reference TRBV3-1 and TRBJ2-2, the CDR3 gives the full variable domain: DTAVSQTPKYLVTQMGNDKSIKCEQNLGHDTMYWYKQDSKKFLKIMFSYNNKELIINETVPNRFSPKSPDKAHLNLHINSLELGDSAVYFCASSQEFQAGELFFGEGSRLTVL.

This clonotype showed up just a few times. The chain combines TRBV12-3 or TRBV12-4 with TRBJ2-3; TRBD1 is a possible D gene (5 bases). The ends were cut back, 3 bases at V and 1 base at J, with 11 bases in the middle. The CDR3 contains 15 residues. The CDR3 nucleotides are TGTGCCAGCAGTTTGGCCGCACAGGGCACAGATACGCAGTATTTT. Protein: CASSLAAQGTDTQYF.

This clonotype was found a few times. The chain is built from TRBV9 and TRBJ2-3, with TRBD2 identical over 12 bases. Germline CDR1 is SGDLS and CDR2 is YYNGEE. With V trimmed by 4 bases and J by 4 bases, 7 bases remained unmatched. CDR3 size: 16 residues. CDR3 nucleotide sequence: TGTGCCAGCAGCACCCGACTAGCGGGAGTGTCAGATACGCAGTATTTT. Amino acid sequence: CASSTRLAGVSDTQYF. The full variable domain, completed using reference TRBV9 and TRBJ2-3, is DSGVTQTPKHLITATGQRVTLRCSPRSGDLSVYWYQQSLDQGLQFLIQYYNGEERAKGNILERFSAQQFPDLHSELNLSSLELGDSALYFCASSTRLAGVSDTQYFGPGTRLTVL.

The rearrangement uses TRBV7-6 and TRBJ2-6; D uncertain. Per germline, CDR1 SGHVS and CDR2 FNYEAQ. V was cut by 2 bases and J by 4 bases, with 15 bases left in between. The CDR3 covers 17 residues. Here the CDR3 reads CASSLRSPDSGANVLTF. DNA of the CDR3: TGTGCCAGCAGCTTAAGGTCTCCCGACTCCGGGGCCAACGTCCTGACTTTC.

About this clonotype itself: The junction differs from germline at one of its ends, possibly a read error. The chain combines TRBV9 with TRBJ2-1; 10 positions agree with TRBD1. CDR3 length equals 16 residues. Germline CDR1 SGDLS, CDR2 YYNGEE. The CDR3 sequence is CASSATGTGVRGEIRF. The CDR3 DNA reads as TGTGCCAGCAGCGCTACCGGGACAGGGGTCCGGGGGGAAATTCGCTTC.

The V gene is TRBV10-1, the J gene TRBJ2-2; possible D gene TRBD2, 5 bases. The CDR3 extends over 14 amino acids. Germline V CDR1 and CDR2: WNHNN, SYGVQD (reference sequence). The germline V and J ends were trimmed by 2 bases and 6 bases, with 10 bases remaining between them. DNA for the CDR3: TGCGCCAGCAGTGAGCGGAGGTTCGCCGGGGAGCTGTTTTTT. Amino acid sequence: CASSERRFAGELFF.

J is TRBJ2-3 and V is TRBV6-1, with a weak D call TRBD2 (6 bases). The CDR3 runs to 15 residues. The germline CDR1 and CDR2 sequences are MNHNS and SASEGT. V dropped 6 bases and J dropped 0 bases, with 13 bases sitting between them. CDR3 region: CASRSPSASTDTQYF. CDR3 coding DNA: TGTGCCAGCAGGTCCCCTAGCGCTAGCACAGATACGCAGTATTTT.

The rearrangement joins TRBV28 to TRBJ2-7; the D gene is possibly TRBD1 (7 bases). Germline assignment: CDR1 MDHEN and CDR2 SYDVKM. The CDR3 is 13 residues long. The ends were cut back, 4 bases at V and 5 bases at J, with 12 bases in the middle. DNA for the CDR3: TGTGCCAGCAGTTCACAGGGGAGGAACGAGCAGTACGTC. Translation gives CASSSQGRNEQYV.

V is TRBV10-3 and J is TRBJ2-2; 8 nucleotides agree with TRBD2. This CDR3 has 19 amino acids. The V and J ends lost 3 bases and 1 base, in that order; junction bases with no gene match: 13. Germline loops: CDR1 ENHRY, CDR2 SYGVKD. The CDR3 nucleotides are TGTGCCATCAGTGATCCGGGACTAGTTTTTGGAGGGAACACCGGGGAGCTGTTTTTT. Its protein product is CAISDPGLVFGGNTGELFF.

This clonotype was seen a few times. The CDR3 DNA follows: TGTGCCAGCAGTTTATGGACACGGGATACGCAGTATTTT. As protein: CASSLWTRDTQYF. The chain is built from TRBV28 and TRBJ2-3; D not resolved. Trimming cost V 0 bases and J 6 bases, with 7 bases left between them. The CDR3 loop spans 13 amino acids. Germline assignment: CDR1 MDHEN and CDR2 SYDVKM.

This clonotype appeared a few times. This chain joins TRBV12-3 or TRBV12-4 and TRBJ2-1; D is undetermined. CDR3 length: 15 residues. Trimming removed 3 bases at V and 3 bases at J, with 12 bases between. The CDR3 loop is CASSLSLTVYNEQFF. DNA of the CDR3: TGTGCCAGCAGTTTGTCCCTAACAGTCTACAATGAGCAGTTCTTC.

This clonotype was observed a handful of times. J is TRBJ2-1 and V is TRBV5-1; D ambiguous. CDR1 SGHRS and CDR2 YFSETQ come from the germline V gene. V lost 1 base, J lost 0 bases, and 8 bases lay in between. The CDR3 length is 15 residues. This chain's CDR3 is CASSLTPFSYNEQFF. In DNA form, the CDR3 reads TGCGCCAGCAGCTTGACGCCTTTCTCCTACAATGAGCAGTTCTTC.

The chain employs TRBV11-2 and TRBJ2-7, with D maybe TRBD2 (6 bases). The germline CDR1 and CDR2 sequences are SGHAT and FQNNGV. With 1 base removed from V and 2 bases from J, the gap between germline ends came to 12 bases. The CDR3 is made up of 15 amino acids. The CDR3 loop reads CASSLGGGPTYEQYF. CDR3 bases: TGTGCCAGCAGCTTAGGAGGAGGGCCAACCTACGAGCAGTACTTC.